Below are 24 T cell receptor beta chains sequenced from a single sample in a study of shared clonotypes between healthy human individuals. Profiling relied on immunoSEQ multiplex PCR, and the TCRdb table lists in-frame clones only, not all of them. Of nearly 1 million clones in the sample, more than 75% are singletons; the top ten hold around 1.5%. Sequencing used memory CD4+ T cells sorted from blood. The subset denotes: CD45RA-negative fraction. Receptors were obtained from a young man in good health.

The chain uses TRBV5-8 and TRBJ2-3, with D unresolved. Germline assignment: CDR1 SGHTS and CDR2 YDEGEE. V was clipped by 0 bases and J by 9 bases, with 2 bases between them. The CDR3 is 10 residues long. The CDR3 sequence: CASSLGTQYF. The CDR3 DNA sequence: TGTGCCAGCAGCTTGGGGACGCAGTATTTT.

This rearrangement joins TRBV7-9 to TRBJ2-3; no definite D call. The V end was cut by 6 bases, the J end by 2 bases, with 9 bases between. The V gene's germline CDR1 is SEHNR and CDR2 FQNEAQ (reference sequence). The CDR3 runs to 13 residues. DNA for the CDR3: TGTGCCAGCAGGCGAGAACCCACAGATACGCAGTATTTT. This encodes CASRREPTDTQYF.

J is TRBJ2-5 and V is TRBV9; D is perhaps TRBD2 (6 bases). V lost 3 bases and J lost 3, with 15 bases in between. The CDR3 spans 15 residues. Looked up from germline, CDR1 is SGDLS and CDR2 is YYNGEE. The CDR3 here is CASSGGASAEETQYF. CDR3 sequence (DNA): TGTGCCAGCAGCGGCGGAGCTAGCGCAGAAGAGACCCAGTACTTC.

The chain links TRBV10-3 to TRBJ2-2, with no clear D. Germline V gene lookup returns CDR1 ENHRY and CDR2 SYGVKD. Trimming pared 6 bases from V and 9 bases from J, leaving 8 bases between. The CDR3 contains 11 residues. The CDR3 is CAIRDRRELFF. CDR3 in DNA: TGTGCCATCAGGGATCGGAGGGAGCTGTTTTTT.

In this sample, this clone turned up once. The V and J genes are TRBV10-1 and TRBJ2-1, with a possible D match to TRBD2 (6 bases). From germline, CDR1 is WNHNN and CDR2 SYGVQD (reference sequence). This CDR3 spans 17 amino acids. The ends were cut back, 3 bases at V and 1 base at J, with 16 bases in the middle. The CDR3 sequence is CASSDSQRASSYNEQFF. The CDR3 DNA is TGCGCCAGCAGTGATTCCCAGCGGGCGTCTTCCTACAATGAGCAGTTCTTC.

This sequence joins TRBV5-1 and TRBJ2-3, with 7 positions matching TRBD2. Germline V CDR1 and CDR2: SGHRS, YFSETQ. The CDR3 has 15 residues. J lost 2 bases, V lost 2 bases, and 5 bases had no gene match. CDR3 residues: CASSLAAGYTDTQYF. The DNA for the CDR3 is TGCGCCAGCAGCTTAGCAGCGGGGTACACAGATACGCAGTATTTT. Looking up the rest from reference TRBV5-1 and TRBJ2-3 gives the full variable domain: KAGVTQTPRYLIKTRGQQVTLSCSPISGHRSVSWYQQTPGQGLQFLFEYFSETQRNKGNFPGRFSGRQFSNSRSEMNVSTLELGDSALYLCASSLAAGYTDTQYFGPGTRLTVL.

This clone has at least ten counts. This chain links TRBV5-1 with TRBJ1-2, with D possibly matching TRBD1 (5 bases). The V end lost 3 bases, the J end lost 8 bases, and 11 bases lay between the germline ends. Germline-derived CDR1 and CDR2 are SGHRS and YFSETQ. This CDR3 contains 12 residues. Here the CDR3 reads CASSSPGDGYTF. As DNA, the CDR3 is TGCGCCAGCAGCTCCCCCGGGGACGGCTACACCTTC.

CDR3 bases: TGCGCCAGCAGCTTCCGAGACCCCCAAGAGACCCAGTACTTC. Amino acid sequence: CASSFRDPQETQYF. V gene TRBV5-1 combines with J gene TRBJ2-5; unclear D gene. Per the germline V gene, CDR1 is SGHRS and CDR2 is YFSETQ. Trimming cost V 2 bases and J 1 base, with 9 bases left between them. The CDR3 spans 14 residues.

This clone turned up a few times. The chain joins TRBV5-1 to TRBJ2-1; possible D gene TRBD1, 6 bases. Trimming removed 4 bases from V and 4 bases from J, with 15 bases in between. This CDR3 comprises 15 residues. Germline V lookup: CDR1 SGHRS, CDR2 YFSETQ. CDR3 sequence (DNA): TGCGCCAGCAGCCCAGATGGACAGTTATACAATGAGCAGTTCTTC. This sequence encodes CASSPDGQLYNEQFF.

The chain joins TRBV4-2 to TRBJ1-1; unclear D gene. V was shortened by 2 bases and J by 8 bases, with 12 bases between the two germline ends. CDR1 LGHNA and CDR2 YNFKEQ come from the germline V gene. This CDR3 is built from 13 residues. The CDR3 protein is CASSQPYTEEAFF. CDR3 nucleotides: TGTGCCAGCAGCCAACCTTATACAGAAGAAGCTTTCTTT.

This chain uses TRBV6-1 with TRBJ2-5; tentatively, D is TRBD1 or TRBD2 (5 bases each). V shed 1 base and J shed 9 bases, with 15 bases lying between them. In germline, CDR1 is MNHNS, CDR2 SASEGT. The CDR3 covers 14 residues. CDR3 loop: CASSEGTVMGAQYF. CDR3 bases: TGTGCCAGCAGTGAAGGAACAGTCATGGGGGCCCAGTACTTC.

V gene TRBV29-1 combines with J gene TRBJ2-3; D gene uncertain. Trimming shortened V by 4 bases and J by 0 bases, and 8 bases separated the two germline ends. The CDR3 extends over 13 amino acids. Looked up from germline, CDR1 is SQVTM and CDR2 is ANQGSEA. The CDR3 DNA is TGCAGCGTTGTCCGTTCTAGCACAGATACGCAGTATTTT. Its protein is CSVVRSSTDTQYF.

V and J are TRBV13 and TRBJ2-3; D is unresolved. This CDR3 is 17 amino acids long. V lost 1 base, J lost 1 base, and 15 bases lay in between. Germline V CDR1 and CDR2: PRHDT, FYEKMQ (reference sequence). CDR3 sequence: CASSLDNNWGGTDTQYF. The CDR3 nucleotides read TGTGCCAGCAGCTTAGATAATAACTGGGGTGGCACAGATACGCAGTATTTT.

This clone was observed once. The rearrangement uses TRBV11-2 and TRBJ1-2; 9 nucleotides match TRBD1. CDR3 size: 15 residues. Trimming at V came to 4 bases and at J to 5 bases, leaving 8 bases not matched to a gene. From germline, CDR1 is SGHAT and CDR2 FQNNGV. The CDR3 sequence is CASSWTGDPLYGYTF. In DNA, the CDR3 is TGTGCCAGCAGCTGGACAGGGGACCCTCTATATGGCTACACCTTC.

This sequence joins TRBV15 and TRBJ2-1; 10 positions match TRBD1. The CDR3 length is 17 residues. The J segment lost 3 bases and the V segment lost 2 bases, leaving 7 bases of the junction unmatched. CDR1 and CDR2 (germline): LNHNV, YYDKDF (reference sequence). The CDR3 DNA reads TGTGCCACCAGCAGACAACCCCGGACAGGGGGCTACAATGAGCAGTTCTTC. This gives the protein CATSRQPRTGGYNEQFF.

The genes are TRBV4-3 and TRBJ1-1, with D possibly matching TRBD1 (6 bases). Germline V gene data show CDR1 as LGHNA and CDR2 as YSLEER. Trimming removed 3 bases at V and 1 base at J, with 9 bases between. This CDR3 spans 14 amino acids. The CDR3 bases are TGCGCCAGCAGCCATACAGGGTCGAACACTGAAGCTTTCTTT. Translated: CASSHTGSNTEAFF.

The chain carries TRBV20-1 and TRBJ2-3; TRBD2 agrees at 7 bases. V shed 5 bases, J shed 8 bases, and the junction held 4 bases outside the gene matches. The CDR3 contains 11 residues. In germline, CDR1 is DFQATT, CDR2 SNEGSKA (reference sequence). The CDR3 is CSAVGGSTQYF. DNA for the CDR3: TGCAGTGCTGTGGGCGGGAGTACGCAGTATTTT.

The rearrangement joins TRBV11-2 to TRBJ2-7; 11 bases match TRBD2. The CDR3 has 14 residues. The ends lost 5 bases at V and 6 bases at J; junction bases unmatched: 6. CDR1 and CDR2 from the germline V gene are SGHAT and FQNNGV. Here the CDR3 DNA reads TGTGCCAGCAGCCCGACTAGCGGGGTTATCGAGCAGTACTTC. It codes for CASSPTSGVIEQYF.

The chain recombines TRBV9 with TRBJ2-1, with a weak D call TRBD1 (7 bases). V lost 3 bases to trimming and J lost 1 base, with 11 bases between them. The CDR3 sequence is 15 residues long. The germline gives CDR1 SGDLS, CDR2 YYNGEE. This CDR3 is CASSETGTSYNEQFF. DNA of the CDR3: TGTGCCAGCAGCGAGACAGGGACTTCCTACAATGAGCAGTTCTTC. The complete variable domain, with remaining parts taken from reference TRBV9 and TRBJ2-1, reads DSGVTQTPKHLITATGQRVTLRCSPRSGDLSVYWYQQSLDQGLQFLIQYYNGEERAKGNILERFSAQQFPDLHSELNLSSLELGDSALYFCASSETGTSYNEQFFGPGTRLTVL.

V gene TRBV5-1 combines with J gene TRBJ2-7; D not resolved. CDR1 and CDR2 from the germline V gene are SGHRS and YFSETQ. The CDR3 extends over 12 amino acids. V lost 6 bases and J 5 bases, leaving 12 bases between the germline ends. The DNA of the CDR3 is TGCGCCAGCAACCTGATAGGCGACGAGCAGTACTTC. Translated: CASNLIGDEQYF.

This clone was seen a few times. The chain uses TRBV7-2 and TRBJ2-5, with unresolved D. This CDR3 spans 13 amino acids. V lost 2 bases to trimming and J lost 2 bases, with 6 bases between them. Germline V gene lookup returns CDR1 SGHTA and CDR2 FQGNSA. CDR3 protein: CASSLREQETQYF. CDR3 nucleotides: TGTGCCAGCAGCTTAAGGGAACAAGAGACCCAGTACTTC.

The chain carries TRBV7-3 and TRBJ2-5; D unresolved. The CDR3 sequence is 14 residues long. In germline, CDR1 is SGHTA, CDR2 FQGTGA. V lost 3 bases to trimming and J lost 3 bases, with 11 bases between them. The CDR3 spells CASSFFPLEETQYF. DNA of the CDR3: TGTGCCAGCAGCTTCTTTCCACTGGAAGAGACCCAGTACTTC.

The rearrangement joins TRBV9 to TRBJ2-7, with a tentative D call TRBD1 (6 bases). V shed 2 bases and J shed 0 bases, with 12 bases lying between them. CDR1 is SGDLS, CDR2 YYNGEE, per germline. This CDR3 is 15 amino acids long. The CDR3, as DNA: TGTGCCAGCAGCGTTGGACAGTCAAGCTCCTACGAGCAGTACTTC. This codes for CASSVGQSSSYEQYF.

The chain recombines TRBV6-1 with TRBJ2-1; no reliable D call. CDR3 length: 13 residues. Trimming left V 6 bases short and J 6 bases short, with 12 bases between. Per the germline V gene, CDR1 is MNHNS and CDR2 is SASEGT. The CDR3 nucleotides are TGTGCCAGCAGCTTAATCGTTCGCAATGAGCAGTTCTTC. Translation gives CASSLIVRNEQFF.